The T cell receptor (beta chain) described here comes from a study of response to subunit inactivated influenza vaccine. A single record per CDR3 protein comes from TCRdb applying MiXCR to the RT-PCR reads. Among about 170,000 distinct CDR3 sequences listed, roughly 12% were seen once. This clonotype was detected many times. The CDR3 is 15 amino acids. After removal of 1 base from V and 7 bases from J, the junction contained 7 bases not matched to a gene. These data were also reused for a study on T cells expressing NK-cell markers. That paper adds: TCR beta cDNA was made by 5'RACE template switching with UMIs.

The source was CD8+ T cells sorted from PBMCs, collected 11 to 12 days after vaccination. This TCR came from a man between 50 and 59 years old who received an inactivated influenza vaccine. The chain employs TRBV12-3 or TRBV12-4 and TRBJ2-1; 7 nucleotides line up with TRBD1. The DNA for the CDR3 is TGTGCCAGCAGTTTAGGAGACAGGGTTCTTAATGAGCAGTTCTTC. It encodes CASSLGDRVLNEQFF.